The clone carrying this TCR beta chain showed up just a few times. Its antigen is as yet unknown. CDR3 length equals 16 residues. The V end was cut by 3 bases, the J end by 1 base, with 15 bases between. The V gene's germline CDR1 is LNHDA and CDR2 SQIVND (reference sequence). The data originate from a study of cytomegalovirus exposure and HLA in healthy donors. General observations from the study: Links to common viral pathogens appeared, in a later analysis, for several of the most significant clusters. Being productive about 90% or about 30% of the time was typical of most TCR beta V segments in an earlier analysis. By HLA locus, TCR association rates varied in a later analysis, with DRB1 showing the most and HLA-C the fewest. Later examination showed HLA-associated TCR beta chains had greater clonal expansion than equally common others.

The PCR employed 60 Vbeta primers together with 13 Jbeta primers. Some clones are missing from TCRdb's copy, which holds only in-frame ones; the method was immunoSEQ multiplex PCR. The sample carries a few hundred thousand clones, approximately 91% recorded once. The sequenced material came from PBMCs. The sequence was obtained from a girl aged 2-15 years in good health and CMV-seronegative. The rearrangement links TRBV19 to TRBJ1-1; D call uncertain. CDR3 sequence: CASSMFKPAGNTEAFF. The CDR3 DNA sequence: TGTGCCAGTAGTATGTTTAAGCCCGCAGGGAACACTGAAGCTTTCTTT. The entire variable domain, with the rest obtained from reference TRBV19 and TRBJ1-1, is as follows: DGGITQSPKYLFRKEGQNVTLSCEQNLNHDAMYWYRQDPGQGLRLIYYSQIVNDFQKGDIAEGYSVSREKKESFPLTVTSAQKNPTAFYLCASSMFKPAGNTEAFFGQGTRLTVV.